Below, 26 T cell receptor beta chains from the same sample are listed, as sequenced in a study of T cell responses to AZD1222 COVID-19 vaccine. This table comes from immunoSEQ multiplex PCR, and its TCRdb copy is limited to in-frame clones, with some not included. The table lists some 150,000 clones, approximately 94% of them singletons, with about 8.6% in the top ten. The input for sequencing was peripheral blood, taken on day 0 of AZD1222 vaccination. These TCRs come from an adult in good health.

In DNA, the CDR3 is TGTGCCAGCCCCGGAATATCACCCCGACTCTACCAAGAGACCCAGTACTTC. It is translated as CASPGISPRLYQETQYF. The V gene is TRBV21-1, the J gene TRBJ2-5; the table assigns TRBD2, which was not confirmed against the DNA. TRBV21-1 counts as a pseudogene. The CDR3 is made up of 17 amino acids.

J is TRBJ2-6 and V is TRBV6-5; 8 bases match TRBD2. The CDR3 consists of 16 residues. The V segment lost 2 bases and the J segment 2 bases; nucleotides outside the gene matches: 2. Per the germline V gene, CDR1 is MNHEY and CDR2 is SVGAGI. CDR3 nucleotides: TGTGCCAGCAGTTACCAAGCGGGGGCTGGGGCCAACGTCCTGACTTTC. Translating gives CASSYQAGAGANVLTF.

This chain links TRBV24-1 with TRBJ2-1; D uncertain. Germline CDR1 reads KGHDR; CDR2 reads SFDVKD. The CDR3 has 13 amino acids. V lost 4 bases and J 8 bases, leaving 11 bases between the germline ends. CDR3 coding DNA: TGTGCCACCAGTGAAAGCATTTTCTATGAGCAGTTCTTC. It specifies CATSESIFYEQFF.

V gene TRBV6-6 combines with J gene TRBJ2-2; possibly TRBD1 or TRBD2 for D (5 bases each). Germline-derived CDR1 and CDR2 are MNHNY and SVGAGI (reference sequence). Trimming left V 6 bases short and J 6 bases short, with 8 bases between. The CDR3 loop spans 12 amino acids. CDR3 amino acids: CASRGTAGELFF. In DNA form, the CDR3 reads TGTGCCAGCAGAGGGACGGCCGGGGAGCTGTTTTTT.

The chain links TRBV19 to TRBJ2-7; D possibly corresponds to TRBD1 (5 bases). The germline gives CDR1 LNHDA, CDR2 SQIVND (reference sequence). V was cut by 6 bases and J by 4 bases, with 10 bases left in between. The CDR3 loop spans 12 amino acids. This CDR3 is CASSPGQYEQYF. The CDR3 DNA reads TGTGCCAGTAGCCCCGGACAATACGAGCAGTACTTC.

The chain links TRBV19 to TRBJ1-1; D is ambiguous. V lost 1 base, J lost 6 bases, and 12 bases lay in between. The CDR3 totals 14 residues. Per germline, CDR1 LNHDA and CDR2 SQIVND (reference sequence). The CDR3 here is CASSIVGHIAEAFF. In nucleotides, the CDR3 is TGTGCCAGTAGTATAGTTGGGCACATCGCTGAAGCTTTCTTT.

J is TRBJ1-2 and V is TRBV10-3; D call uncertain. The CDR3 has 12 residues. Germline V gene sequence: CDR1 ENHRY, CDR2 SYGVKD. The V end lost 8 bases, the J end lost 6 bases, and 13 bases lay between the germline ends. The CDR3 DNA follows: TGTGCCATCGGGGATAAGGTCCATGGCTACACCTTC. As protein: CAIGDKVHGYTF.

The chain uses TRBV6-2 or TRBV6-3 and TRBJ2-5; D remains ambiguous. V gave up 5 bases and J gave up 5 bases, with 12 bases separating them. The CDR3 covers 13 residues. Germline assignment: CDR1 MNHEY and CDR2 SVGEGT. The CDR3 sequence: CASSRPARETQYF. CDR3 bases: TGTGCCAGCAGTCGCCCTGCACGGGAGACCCAGTACTTC.

The genes are TRBV6-2 or TRBV6-3 and TRBJ1-1; TRBD1 matches 8 bases. The CDR3 extends over 12 amino acids. The germline V gene encodes CDR1 MNHEY and CDR2 SVGEGT. V gave up 5 bases and J gave up 5 bases; unmatched junction bases: 1. In DNA form, the CDR3 reads TGTGCCAGCAGTCACAGGGGGACTGAAGCTTTCTTT. Its translation is CASSHRGTEAFF.

In regard to this clone: The germline gene is not matched at one end of the junction; a read error may be the cause. The V call is TRBV20-1, the J call TRBJ1-2, with a possible D match to TRBD1 (5 bases). The length of the CDR3 is 12 residues. In germline, CDR1 is DFQATT, CDR2 SNEGSKA (reference sequence). CDR3 protein: CSASGTVYVYTF. DNA of the CDR3: TGCAGTGCTAGTGGGACGGTCTATGTCTACACCTTC.

The genes are TRBV5-1 and TRBJ2-2, with D unclear. The CDR3 totals 15 residues. V was trimmed by 0 bases and J by 3 bases, leaving 9 bases between them. Germline V gene data show CDR1 as SGHRS and CDR2 as YFSETQ. CDR3 bases: TGCGCCAGCAGCTTGGGTAGTCATTACACCGGGGAGCTGTTTTTT. Residues: CASSLGSHYTGELFF.

The rearrangement links TRBV7-3 to TRBJ2-5; D may be TRBD2 (5 bases). Deletions cut 0 bases from V and 3 bases from J, with 8 bases between. Germline V lookup: CDR1 SGHTA, CDR2 FQGTGA. The CDR3 sequence is 14 residues long. The CDR3 nucleotides are TGTGCCAGCAGCTTAACGGGAGTCGAAGAGACCCAGTACTTC. It is translated as CASSLTGVEETQYF.

The V and J genes are TRBV20-1 and TRBJ2-2; the D is unclear. Per germline, CDR1 DFQATT and CDR2 SNEGSKA (reference sequence). This CDR3 contains 11 residues. The V end was cut by 4 bases, the J end by 0 bases, with 0 bases between. The CDR3 loop is CSATNTGELFF. The CDR3 DNA sequence: TGCAGTGCTACGAACACCGGGGAGCTGTTTTTT.

This chain connects TRBV5-8 to TRBJ1-1; D is perhaps TRBD1 (6 bases). V lost 4 bases to trimming and J lost 5 bases, with 15 bases between them. There are 14 residues in the CDR3. The germline V gene encodes CDR1 SGHTS and CDR2 YDEGEE. As DNA, the CDR3 is TGTGCCAGCAGCGTGGCAGGGGTAATAACTGAAGCTTTCTTT. It encodes CASSVAGVITEAFF.

V and J are TRBV5-6 and TRBJ2-3, with TRBD2 identical over 14 bases. Germline assignment: CDR1 SGHDT and CDR2 YYEEEE. V trimming: 4 bases; J trimming: 5 bases; junction bases outside the gene matches: 6. The CDR3 runs to 16 residues. CDR3 sequence (DNA): TGTGCCAGCAGCCCGGGACTAGCGGGGGCAAGAGATACGCAGTATTTT. This codes for CASSPGLAGARDTQYF.

The V gene is TRBV7-9, the J gene TRBJ1-1; D unresolved. Trimming stripped 3 bases from V and 1 base from J, with 6 bases between. The CDR3 has 13 amino acids. CDR1 SEHNR and CDR2 FQNEAQ come from the germline V gene (reference sequence). CDR3 coding DNA: TGTGCCAGCAGCTTCGAAGAGAACACTGAAGCTTTCTTT. It yields the protein CASSFEENTEAFF.

The rearrangement links TRBV7-6 to TRBJ1-2, with 11 positions matching TRBD1. Germline V lookup: CDR1 SGHVS, CDR2 FNYEAQ. The ends lost 5 bases at V and 7 bases at J; junction bases unmatched: 6. The CDR3 spans 14 residues. For the CDR3, the DNA is TGTGCCAGCAGCGAGGACAGGGGGCGTGGTGGCTACACCTTC. Protein sequence: CASSEDRGRGGYTF.

This rearrangement joins TRBV29-1 to TRBJ1-2; TRBD1 is a possible D gene (5 bases). The length of the CDR3 is 12 residues. The germline V gene has CDR1 SQVTM and CDR2 ANQGSEA. The ends were cut back, 4 bases at V and 7 bases at J, with 13 bases in the middle. This CDR3 reads CSVGVGRGGYTF. CDR3 nucleotide sequence: TGCAGCGTTGGCGTCGGAAGGGGTGGCTACACCTTC.

The chain has TRBV3-1 (or the pseudogene TRBV3-2) and TRBJ1-2, with D perhaps matching TRBD1 (5 bases). From germline, CDR1 is LGHDT and CDR2 YNNKEL (reference sequence). Trimming pared 0 bases from V and 9 bases from J, leaving 23 bases between. CDR3 length equals 17 residues. CDR3 sequence (DNA): TGTGCCAGCAGCCAAGATAACCCTTGGCAGGGATCGGTTAGCTACACCTTC. This encodes CASSQDNPWQGSVSYTF.

The chain has TRBV19 and TRBJ2-6; tentative D call: TRBD2 (6 bases). The germline CDR1 and CDR2 sequences are LNHDA and SQIVND (reference sequence). The V end lost 6 bases, the J end lost 0 bases, and 12 bases lay between the germline ends. The CDR3 has 16 amino acids. CDR3 residues: CASSPDGSSGANVLTF. The CDR3 DNA reads as TGTGCCAGTAGCCCGGACGGGAGCTCTGGGGCCAACGTCCTGACTTTC.

The rearrangement links TRBV19 to TRBJ1-3; 8 bases map to TRBD1. Germline V gene data show CDR1 as LNHDA and CDR2 as SQIVND (reference sequence). The CDR3 spans 17 residues. The junction had 8 bases not matched to a gene; V was cut back by 4 bases and J by 0 bases. CDR3 loop: CASSTTGTGSSGNTIYF. The CDR3 coding sequence is TGTGCCAGTAGTACCACCGGGACAGGTTCCTCTGGAAACACCATATATTTT.

This chain links TRBV3-1 (or the pseudogene TRBV3-2) with TRBJ2-3, with D maybe TRBD2 (6 bases). V shed 5 bases and J shed 2 bases, with 17 bases lying between them. The germline V gene encodes CDR1 LGHDT and CDR2 YNNKEL (reference sequence). This CDR3 spans 16 amino acids. The CDR3: CASSEGGGWITDTQYF. The CDR3 DNA reads TGTGCCAGCAGCGAGGGCGGAGGGTGGATCACAGATACGCAGTATTTT.

The V and J genes are TRBV29-1 and TRBJ1-2, with a weak D call TRBD1 (5 bases). Germline loops: CDR1 SQVTM, CDR2 ANQGSEA. This CDR3 has 13 amino acids. The ends were cut back, 1 base at V and 4 bases at J, with 10 bases in the middle. For the CDR3, the DNA is TGCAGCGTTGAAGGGGGACGGAGCTATGGCTACACCTTC. Amino acid sequence: CSVEGGRSYGYTF.

The chain recombines TRBV28 with TRBJ2-1, with a possible D match to TRBD2 (6 bases). Trimming left V 8 bases short and J 9 bases short, with 23 bases between. The CDR3 covers 15 residues. CDR1 and CDR2 from the germline V gene are MDHEN and SYDVKM. The CDR3 protein is CASSRAGGAFFEQFF. The CDR3 DNA reads as TGTGCCAGCTCTCGGGCGGGCGGGGCCTTTTTTGAGCAGTTCTTC. Combining the CDR3 with reference TRBV28 and TRBJ2-1 gives the whole variable domain DVKVTQSSRYLVKRTGEKVFLECVQDMDHENMFWYRQDPGLGLRLIYFSYDVKMKEKGDIPEGYSVSREKKERFSLILESASTNQTSMYLCASSRAGGAFFEQFFGPGTRLTVL.

The chain has TRBV19 and TRBJ1-3, with 7 bases matching TRBD1. From germline, CDR1 is LNHDA and CDR2 SQIVND (reference sequence). The ends lost 6 bases at V and 1 base at J; junction bases unmatched: 6. The CDR3 has 15 residues. The CDR3 DNA sequence: TGTGCCAGTAGCCCGGGACAGTGGTCTGGAAACACCATATATTTT. This translates into CASSPGQWSGNTIYF.

The chain uses TRBV11-3 and TRBJ1-1; D is uncertain. This CDR3 contains 15 residues. Per germline, CDR1 SGHNT and CDR2 YENEEA. V was shortened by 5 bases and J by 0 bases, with 13 bases between the two germline ends. CDR3 bases: TGTGCCAGCAGCCCCCAGTTCGGAATGAACACTGAAGCTTTCTTT. Its protein product is CASSPQFGMNTEAFF.